The 19 T cell receptor beta chains below all came from one sample that was sequenced in a study of CD8 T cells in ankylosing spondylitis. TCRdb reanalysed the 5' RACE reads using MiXCR and keeps one entry per CDR3 protein. The data show about 36,000 distinct CDR3 sequences, 5.5% to 7.5% seen once. The sample consisted of blood, either unsorted or a sorted T cell fraction (not recorded which). The receptor source for this set is a male donor with ankylosing spondylitis or in good health (not recorded which).

This clonotype was seen ten or more times. The rearrangement uses TRBV3-1 and TRBJ2-5, with 8 nucleotides matching TRBD1. Germline V CDR1 and CDR2: LGHDT, YNNKEL (reference sequence). The CDR3 covers 14 residues. V was pared by 4 bases and J by 6 bases, with 7 bases of the junction left unmatched. The CDR3, as DNA: TGTGCCAGCAGCCCCCAGACAGGGGTGAAGACCCAGTACTTC. Its translation is CASSPQTGVKTQYF.

This clonotype was found many times. The chain combines TRBV10-3 with TRBJ2-1; D gene ambiguous. The CDR3 sequence is 15 residues long. V gave up 4 bases and J gave up 0 bases, with 10 bases separating them. The germline V gene encodes CDR1 ENHRY and CDR2 SYGVKD. CDR3 protein: CAISGPGSSYNEQFF. As DNA, the CDR3 is TGTGCCATCAGTGGGCCCGGTAGCTCCTACAATGAGCAGTTCTTC.

This clonotype was counted ten times or more. The rearrangement uses TRBV29-1 and TRBJ2-1; D is uncertain. This CDR3 spans 10 amino acids. Trimming pared 4 bases from V and 15 bases from J, leaving 13 bases between. Looked up from germline, CDR1 is SQVTM and CDR2 is ANQGSEA. Here the CDR3 reads CSVGAAVPFF. In nucleotides, the CDR3 is TGCAGCGTTGGGGCCGCGGTCCCGTTCTTC.

There are many counts of this clonotype. The V and J genes are TRBV5-6 and TRBJ1-1; no firm D call. Trimming cost V 0 bases and J 4 bases, with 10 bases left between them. Germline values: CDR1 SGHDT, CDR2 YYEEEE. The CDR3 runs 14 residues. CDR3 amino acids: CASSLASGITEAFF. The CDR3 DNA reads as TGTGCCAGCAGCTTGGCCAGTGGGATCACTGAAGCTTTCTTT.

This clonotype was counted ten times or more. This sequence joins TRBV5-1 and TRBJ2-7; 7 bases agree with TRBD2. The CDR3 contains 14 residues. Germline CDR1 SGHRS, CDR2 YFSETQ. Losses at the gene ends were 3 bases for V and 3 bases for J; bases not matched to a gene: 6. The CDR3 region has the DNA TGCGCCAGCAGCTCCGGGACTACGGTCTACGAGCAGTACTTC. It codes for CASSSGTTVYEQYF. Full variable domain (outside the CDR3, taken from reference TRBV5-1 and TRBJ2-7): KAGVTQTPRYLIKTRGQQVTLSCSPISGHRSVSWYQQTPGQGLQFLFEYFSETQRNKGNFPGRFSGRQFSNSRSEMNVSTLELGDSALYLCASSSGTTVYEQYFGPGTRLTVT.

This clonotype was counted ten times or more. The chain joins TRBV13 to TRBJ2-7; possibly TRBD1 for D (6 bases). The CDR3 length is 14 residues. V was clipped by 4 bases and J by 3 bases, with 13 bases between them. Germline V lookup: CDR1 PRHDT, CDR2 FYEKMQ (reference sequence). The chain's CDR3 is CASSSTGINYEQYF. The DNA of the CDR3 is TGTGCCAGCAGCTCTACAGGGATCAACTACGAGCAGTACTTC.

This clonotype appeared many times. The genes are TRBV5-1 and TRBJ1-5; D is perhaps TRBD1 (5 bases). The CDR3 is 15 amino acids. The germline V and J ends were trimmed by 0 bases and 5 bases, with 12 bases remaining between them. From germline, CDR1 is SGHRS and CDR2 YFSETQ. Written as DNA, the CDR3 is TGCGCCAGCAGCTTGGTCGGGGGGGTAGATCAGCCCCAGCATTTT. It codes for CASSLVGGVDQPQHF.

This clonotype has at least ten counts. The chain combines TRBV10-3 with TRBJ2-1, with 11 bases that match TRBD2. Germline CDR1 and CDR2: ENHRY and SYGVKD. V was pared by 6 bases and J by 5 bases, with 3 bases of the junction left unmatched. This CDR3 comprises 14 residues. In DNA, the CDR3 is TGTGCCATCAGAGAGACTAGCGGGGACAATGAGCAGTTCTTC. As protein: CAIRETSGDNEQFF.

This clonotype was detected many times. CDR3 DNA: TGCAGTGCTAGAGAATATGACAGGAGCACTGAAGCTTTCTTT. This gives the protein CSAREYDRSTEAFF. The gene calls are TRBV20-1 and TRBJ1-1; tentatively, D is TRBD1 (6 bases). CDR1 and CDR2 from the germline V gene are DFQATT and SNEGSKA (reference sequence). The CDR3 sequence is 14 residues long. With 0 bases removed from V and 4 bases from J, the gap between germline ends came to 12 bases.

In this sample, this clonotype turned up many times. The chain couples TRBV24-1 to TRBJ1-5; D gene ambiguous. The CDR3 length is 12 residues. V was cut by 3 bases and J by 7 bases, with 6 bases left in between. The germline CDR1 and CDR2 sequences are KGHDR and SFDVKD. CDR3 sequence reads: CATSDSVQPQHF. CDR3 sequence (DNA): TGTGCCACCAGTGATAGCGTGCAGCCCCAGCATTTT.

Many counts were recorded for this clonotype. The genes are TRBV6-1 and TRBJ2-3, with 13 bases matching TRBD2. The CDR3 contains 16 residues. The J segment lost 2 bases and the V segment lost 6 bases, leaving 5 bases of the junction unmatched. The germline CDR1 and CDR2 sequences are MNHNS and SASEGT. Here the CDR3 reads CASRGLAGAATDTQYF. The CDR3 DNA reads as TGTGCCAGCAGAGGACTAGCGGGGGCCGCCACAGATACGCAGTATTTT.

At least ten counts were recorded for this clonotype. This sequence joins TRBV20-1 and TRBJ2-7; TRBD2 matches at 8 bases. The germline CDR1 and CDR2 sequences are DFQATT and SNEGSKA (reference sequence). V lost 1 base to trimming and J lost 2 bases; unmatched junction nucleotides: 7. This CDR3 contains 15 residues. The CDR3 nucleotides read TGCAGTGCTAGAGTAACGAGCGGGAGTCCCTACGAGCAGTACTTC. Encoded protein: CSARVTSGSPYEQYF.

This clonotype was seen ten or more times. The chain couples TRBV5-1 to TRBJ2-7; D not resolved. Between the trimmed V and J ends, which lost 0 bases and 3 bases, there was a span of 10 bases. Germline loops: CDR1 SGHRS, CDR2 YFSETQ. This CDR3 spans 14 amino acids. CDR3 DNA: TGCGCCAGCAGCTTGGGGGGATTTGTCTACGAGCAGTACTTC. This sequence encodes CASSLGGFVYEQYF.

This clonotype was picked up a small number of times. This sequence joins TRBV19 and TRBJ2-3; 8 nucleotides align to TRBD2. Germline V CDR1 and CDR2: LNHDA, SQIVND (reference sequence). The J segment lost 5 bases and the V segment lost 8 bases, leaving 6 bases of the junction unmatched. The CDR3 has 13 amino acids. The CDR3: CASGPGGIDTQYF. CDR3 DNA: TGTGCCAGTGGGCCGGGGGGGATAGATACGCAGTATTTT.

This clonotype has at least ten counts. This sequence joins TRBV7-2 and TRBJ2-7; TRBD2 might be the D (6 bases). The V gene's germline CDR1 is SGHTA and CDR2 FQGNSA. Trimming took 5 bases from V and 2 from J, leaving 13 bases between them. This CDR3 spans 14 amino acids. CDR3 nucleotides: TGTGCCAGCAGCCCCGGGACGGGAGCCTACGAGCAGTACTTC. Protein sequence: CASSPGTGAYEQYF.

This clonotype appeared many times. The V and J genes are TRBV7-9 and TRBJ1-1; no firm D call. From germline, CDR1 is SEHNR and CDR2 FQNEAQ (reference sequence). Trimming cost V 1 base and J 5 bases, with 5 bases left between them. The CDR3 extends over 12 amino acids. CDR3 sequence reads: CASSLETTEAFF. In nucleotides, the CDR3 is TGTGCCAGCAGCTTAGAGACTACTGAAGCTTTCTTT.

This clonotype was counted ten times or more. At one end the junction does not follow the germline gene, possibly because of a read error. The chain links TRBV12-3 or TRBV12-4 to TRBJ2-7; 9 bases fit TRBD1. This CDR3 is 12 amino acids long. The CDR3 sequence: CASSLRDRALNF. Written as DNA, the CDR3 is TGTGCCAGCAGTTTAAGGGACAGGGCCCTCAACTTC.

At least ten counts were recorded for this clonotype. This chain connects TRBV29-1 to TRBJ2-5; D may correspond to TRBD1 or TRBD2 (5 bases each). The CDR3 covers 12 residues. Trimming removed 8 bases from V and 4 bases from J, with 14 bases in between. CDR1 and CDR2 from the germline V gene are SQVTM and ANQGSEA. The CDR3 loop reads CSLSTRGETQYF. CDR3 nucleotides: TGCAGCCTAAGCACTAGGGGAGAGACCCAGTACTTC.

This clonotype appeared many times. The chain recombines TRBV9 with TRBJ1-2; D is undetermined. The CDR3 is 15 amino acids. The V and J ends lost 3 bases and 2 bases respectively, with 14 bases between them. The germline V gene encodes CDR1 SGDLS and CDR2 YYNGEE. CDR3 nucleotides: TGTGCCAGCAGCGCCCAGCCGGGGTTAAACTATGGCTACACCTTC. Translating it yields CASSAQPGLNYGYTF. Based on the CDR3 plus reference TRBV9 and TRBJ1-2, the full variable domain is DSGVTQTPKHLITATGQRVTLRCSPRSGDLSVYWYQQSLDQGLQFLIQYYNGEERAKGNILERFSAQQFPDLHSELNLSSLELGDSALYFCASSAQPGLNYGYTFGSGTRLTVV.